This T cell receptor beta chain was observed in a study of blood T cell repertoires in COVID-19. Only in-frame clones appear in the TCRdb table, and some are missing; sequencing was by immunoSEQ multiplex PCR. The data hold just under 85,000 clones, with around nine tenths observed a single time. V was clipped by 2 bases and J by 2 bases, with 7 bases between them. The CDR3 loop spans 14 amino acids. The germline gives CDR1 MNHEY, CDR2 SMNVEV (reference sequence). Material: peripheral blood. The chain joins TRBV27 to TRBJ2-1; no clear D gene. This TCR was sampled from a man older than 75 with active or convalescent COVID-19. The CDR3 reads CASSLTRTYNEQFF. Written as DNA, the CDR3 is TGTGCCAGCAGTTTAACGAGGACCTACAATGAGCAGTTCTTC.